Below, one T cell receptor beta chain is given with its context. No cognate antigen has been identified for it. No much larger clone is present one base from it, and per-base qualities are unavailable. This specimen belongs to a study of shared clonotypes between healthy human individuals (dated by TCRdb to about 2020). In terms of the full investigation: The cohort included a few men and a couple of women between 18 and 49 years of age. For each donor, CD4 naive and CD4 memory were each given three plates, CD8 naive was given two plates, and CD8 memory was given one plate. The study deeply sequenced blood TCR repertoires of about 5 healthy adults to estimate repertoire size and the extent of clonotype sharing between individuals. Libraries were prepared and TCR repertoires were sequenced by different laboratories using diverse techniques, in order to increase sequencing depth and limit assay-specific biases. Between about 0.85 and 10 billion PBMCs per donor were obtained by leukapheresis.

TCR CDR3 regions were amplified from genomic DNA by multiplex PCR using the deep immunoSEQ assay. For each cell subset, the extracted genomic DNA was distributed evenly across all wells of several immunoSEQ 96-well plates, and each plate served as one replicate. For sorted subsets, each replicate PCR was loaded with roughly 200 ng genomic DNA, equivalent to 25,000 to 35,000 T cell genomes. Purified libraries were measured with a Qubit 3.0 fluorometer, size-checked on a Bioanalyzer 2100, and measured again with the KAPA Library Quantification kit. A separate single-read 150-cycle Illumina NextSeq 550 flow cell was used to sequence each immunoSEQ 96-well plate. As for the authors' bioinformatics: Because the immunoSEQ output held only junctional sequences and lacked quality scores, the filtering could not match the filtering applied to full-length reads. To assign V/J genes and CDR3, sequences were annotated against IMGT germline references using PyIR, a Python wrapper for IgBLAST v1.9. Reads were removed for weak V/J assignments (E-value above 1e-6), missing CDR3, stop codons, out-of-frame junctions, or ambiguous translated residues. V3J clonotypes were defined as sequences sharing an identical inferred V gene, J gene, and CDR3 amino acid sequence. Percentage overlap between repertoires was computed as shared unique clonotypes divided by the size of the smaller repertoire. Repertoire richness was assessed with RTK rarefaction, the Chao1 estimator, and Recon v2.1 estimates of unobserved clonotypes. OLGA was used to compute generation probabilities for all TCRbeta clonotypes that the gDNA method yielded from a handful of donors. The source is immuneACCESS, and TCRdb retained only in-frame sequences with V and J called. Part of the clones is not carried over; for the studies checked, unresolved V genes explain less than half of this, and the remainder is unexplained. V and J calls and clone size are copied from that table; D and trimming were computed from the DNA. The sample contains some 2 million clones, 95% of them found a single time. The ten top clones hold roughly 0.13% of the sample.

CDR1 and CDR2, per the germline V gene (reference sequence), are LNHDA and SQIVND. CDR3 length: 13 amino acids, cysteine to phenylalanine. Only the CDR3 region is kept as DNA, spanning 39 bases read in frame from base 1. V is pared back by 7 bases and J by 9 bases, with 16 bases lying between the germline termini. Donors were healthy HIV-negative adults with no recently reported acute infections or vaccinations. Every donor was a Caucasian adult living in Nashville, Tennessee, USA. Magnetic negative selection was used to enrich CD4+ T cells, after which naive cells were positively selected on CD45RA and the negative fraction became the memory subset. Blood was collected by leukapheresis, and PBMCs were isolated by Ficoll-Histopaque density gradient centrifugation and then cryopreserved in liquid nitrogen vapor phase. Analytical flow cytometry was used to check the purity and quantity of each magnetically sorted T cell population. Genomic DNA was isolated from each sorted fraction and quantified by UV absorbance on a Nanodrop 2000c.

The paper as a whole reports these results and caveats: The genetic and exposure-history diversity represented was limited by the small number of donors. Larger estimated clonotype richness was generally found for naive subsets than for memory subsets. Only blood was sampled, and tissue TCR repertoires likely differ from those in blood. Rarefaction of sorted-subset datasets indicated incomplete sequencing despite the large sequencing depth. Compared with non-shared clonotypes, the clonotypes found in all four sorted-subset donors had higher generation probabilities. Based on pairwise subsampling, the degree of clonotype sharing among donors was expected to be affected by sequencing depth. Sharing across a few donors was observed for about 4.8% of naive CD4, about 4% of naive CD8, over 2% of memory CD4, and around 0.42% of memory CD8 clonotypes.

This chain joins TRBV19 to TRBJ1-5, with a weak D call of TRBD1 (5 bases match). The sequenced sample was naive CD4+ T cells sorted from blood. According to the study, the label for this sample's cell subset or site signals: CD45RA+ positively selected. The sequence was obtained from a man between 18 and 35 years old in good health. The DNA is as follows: TGTGCCAGTATCCGAGGGCCCGGGGGGCCCCAGCATTTT. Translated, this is CASIRGPGGPQHF.